This entry concerns a single T cell receptor beta chain. Its antigen is unknown. The CDR3 consists of 15 residues. Trimming cost V 6 bases and J 5 bases, with 19 bases left between them. Template switching supplied a universal primer site; unique molecular identifiers were carried on the cDNA. TCRdb used MiXCR to reprocess the 5' RACE reads, holding one entry per CDR3 protein. The data contain approximately 210,000 distinct CDR3 sequences, approximately 15% of them singletons. This sample is drawn from a study of identical twins. Broader study findings: Researchers reported excess low generation probability among twin-shared out-of-frame alpha sequences.

The sample was also linked to a second study, of T cells expressing NK-cell markers. That paper adds: In four donors, dominant clonotypes made up roughly 28.3-65% of CD3+CD56-NKG2C+ cells. Certain NKG2C+ T cell clones were expanded, and their HCMV specificity remained unclear.

What was sequenced was CD8+ T cells sorted from blood. This receptor was identified in a woman aged 18 to 35 in good health. V is TRBV12-3 or TRBV12-4 and J is TRBJ1-1; weak D call: TRBD1 (5 bases). The CDR3 region is CASSDPKGINTEAFF. DNA for the CDR3: TGTGCCAGCAGCGACCCTAAGGGGATAAATACTGAAGCTTTCTTT.